This T cell receptor (beta chain) was captured in a study of T cell changes during pregnancy in multiple sclerosis. This CDR3 contains 14 residues. The V gene lost 2 bases and the J gene lost 4 bases, with 11 bases spanning the gap. Germline CDR1 MNHNS, CDR2 SASEGT. The method was immunoSEQ multiplex PCR; TCRdb's version includes in-frame clones alone and lacks a portion of them. The sample contains 65,000 to 85,000 clones, approximately 88% of which appear only once. The sample here was peripheral blood, taken in the first trimester of pregnancy. This chain uses TRBV6-1 with TRBJ1-1; D call uncertain. The receptor comes from a female donor in good health, enrolled as a control in a pregnancy study. The CDR3 DNA reads as TGTGCCAGCAGTGAACAGGTGGCGTCCACTGAAGCTTTCTTT. Protein: CASSEQVASTEAFF.